This T cell receptor (beta chain) originates from a study of cytomegalovirus exposure and HLA in healthy donors (dated by TCRdb to the late 2010s). Looking at the study overall: In an earlier analysis of some 550 of the donors, 276 Gb of sequence data and roughly 100 million unique TCR beta sequences from roughly 190 million T cells were reported. About 300 gigabases of sequencing data and roughly 90 million unique TCR sequences were included in an early release covering 500 to 750 HLA-typed donors. Among the approximately 400 genotyped donors, about 85% belonged to the genetic ancestry cluster associated with self-reported Caucasian donors. The study was designed to test whether signatures of past pathogen exposure could be identified by cataloging public T cell receptors. The study profiled the T cell repertoires of 666 subjects by immunosequencing and related them to cytomegalovirus serostatus. Besides the first cohort of roughly 660 subjects, a separate validation cohort made up of 120 or so different subjects was used. The study combined high-throughput TCR immunosequencing, statistical association of individual TCRs with disease status, and machine learning to predict cytomegalovirus infection status. A later analysis re-analyzed previously published TCR beta repertoires from about 600 donors and added high-resolution HLA genotyping to study TCR occurrence patterns. In the later analysis, no new phenotypic data were used to find candidate immune exposures; instead, reliance was placed on TCR beta sequences and their occurrence across donors. An earlier analysis of around 580 of the donors used high-throughput TCR beta sequencing to judge whether each TCR beta V gene segment behaved as functional or pseudogenic. Donor age, sex, ethnicity and CMV serostatus were compiled alongside the repertoire data. A later genetic analysis took genome-wide SNP genotypes for about 65% of the 666 donors and used that subset as a discovery cohort. All discovery cohort repertoires had been generated on a single sequencing platform. HLA typing covered class I and class II loci at four-digit resolution. Typing coverage varied by locus: roughly 629-640 donors for A, B, C, DRB1 and DQB1; around 560 for DQA1; some 610 for DPA1; approximately 470 for DPB1. Roughly five DR-DQ haplotypes were treated as single units for association and clustering because of strong linkage in the cohort. On average, 235,054 unique TCR beta nucleotide sequences were sequenced per donor among a few hundred genotyped donors of the cohort, with roughly 18% of those sequences being non-productive.

The cohort consisted of 600 or so healthy bone marrow donors. At the time of sampling, every cohort member was nominally healthy, though immune exposures that went unrecorded were likely present. The donor was CMV seronegative and belonged to the group of approximately 320 seronegative cohort members. Every donor gave a peripheral blood sample, and the peripheral blood mononuclear cells from that sample were used for TCR beta sequencing. Genomic DNA was extracted from the blood cell samples with the Qiagen DNeasy Blood Extraction Kit. The library was obtained by the immunoSEQ multiplex PCR assay. A mixture of 60 forward primers for TCR Vbeta segments and 13 reverse primers for TCR Jbeta segments was used in the multiplex PCR. The CDR3 region of rearranged TCR beta genes was amplified from genomic DNA by a multiplex PCR assay. The Illumina HiSeq System was used to sequence the amplified TCR beta libraries as 87-base-pair reads. Turning to the authors' computational methods: Across the 700 or so repertoires, a later analysis counted 60 million to 90 million unique TCR beta chains, approximately 12 million of which were shared by at least two donors. Raw reads were error-corrected and collapsed into unique sequences by a nearest-neighbor algorithm in which closely related sequences were merged to remove PCR and sequencing errors. Alignment of CDR3 sequences to IMGT reference sequences was used to assign V, D and J gene segments. For a sequence to be retained, a match of at least six nucleotides was required to both a V gene segment and a J gene segment. Rearrangements were called productive when the CDR3 lacked stop codons and stayed in frame with V and J; all others were non-productive. Following IMGT convention, CDR3 was defined as the stretch from the second conserved V-encoded cysteine up to the conserved J-encoded phenylalanine. The earlier analysis of 587 of the donors excluded sequences that lacked an unambiguous match to a single V gene segment. An earlier analysis of 587 of the donors called V segments functional above 56.7% productive rearrangements and segregating when the between-donor standard deviation exceeded 5%. A statistical classification framework was built for diagnosing cytomegalovirus status from the catalog of TCR beta chain sequences. A later analysis assigned V and J genes by comparing TCR nucleotide sequences with IMGT/GENE-DB human TR gene sequences. The TCRdist pipeline was used in a later analysis to assign CDR3 sequences and most-parsimonious VDJ recombination scenarios. In a later analysis, each TCR beta chain was defined by its CDR3 amino acid sequence together with its V-gene family, and reads lacking a unique V-gene family were excluded. A later analysis removed 450 to 600 highly shared, low-generation-probability nucleotide sequences to deal with suspected cross-contamination and a sequencing artifact. A later analysis calculated a clonal expansion index for each public chain from normalized within-repertoire ranks of inferred template counts. A later analysis computed generation probabilities with a VDJ recombination model fitted to out-of-frame rearrangements, and checked the results against IGoR. In a later analysis, TCR-TCR, TCR-HLA and TCR-CMV co-occurrence was scored with hypergeometric tests, and a repertoire-size bias correction was applied to TCR pairs. A later analysis estimated false discovery rates by permuting HLA or CMV assignments 20 times. In a later analysis, co-occurring TCRs were grouped using DBSCAN, with TCRdist sequence similarity added in when clustering inside HLA-allele-positive subsets. Repertoires with fewer than 30,000 or more than 120,000 public chains, plus five repertoires with anomalous nucleotide sharing, were excluded from co-occurrence clustering. TCRdb provides this immuneACCESS table in a form limited to in-frame rearrangements. Some clones are lacking; in checked studies, under half of them reflect an unresolved V gene, and why the rest are absent is not known. V and J calls and clone size come straight from that table; D and trimming were deduced from the DNA. Here the sample has 65,000 to 85,000 clones; about 81% occur a single time. The top ten clones comprise roughly 2.4% of the sample.

Summary of the overall study and its limitations: A later analysis found that TCR association rates varied across HLA loci, with DRB1 alleles showing the most associated TCRs and HLA-C alleles the fewest. The classifier was reported to diagnose cytomegalovirus status with high specificity and sensitivity in both the original and validation cohorts. Correlated functional status among segregating V segments might reflect linkage disequilibrium, but an unknown experimental factor could not be ruled out. A later analysis found that HLA-associated TCR beta chains were more clonally expanded and had lower generation probabilities than equally common non-associated chains. According to a later analysis, parvovirus B19, influenza, CMV and Epstein-Barr virus appeared linked to several top co-occurrence clusters. This cohort had only TCR beta chains sequenced, and the lack of alpha or paired-chain data limited which features could be detected. Across donors, most TCR sequences were observed very rarely, whereas some public TCRs were present in many individuals. A later genetic analysis reported fewer N-insertions in productive TCRs among donors in an Asian-associated ancestry cluster than the approximately 700-donor mean. Sequencing depth was assumed to be roughly uniform across donors in the presence/absence analyses, though that assumption may not hold. Three of the identified cytomegalovirus-associated TCR beta chains were confirmed in vitro to be specific for cytomegalovirus antigens. A later analysis associated 16,951 TCR beta sequences with specific HLA alleles at a false discovery rate of 0.05. In the study, some 160 TCR beta chains were listed as associated with cytomegalovirus. A cluster of highly shared sequence variants was judged likely to be a technical artifact of the sequencing pipeline. A further reported finding was that TCR beta sequences accurately predicted the HLA-A and HLA-B alleles for most subjects in the first cohort. The authors suggested that the approach could potentially be generalized to other disease states and immunological phenotypes. Because counts were too low, seventeen rarely observed V segments, including chromosome 9 orphons, were left out of the earlier analysis of a few hundred of the donors. Assigning TCR associations to individual alleles was difficult when HLA alleles, especially DR and DQ, strongly co-occurred. Most CMV-associated TCR beta chains appeared to be HLA-restricted in a later analysis, and the HLA associations seemed to be driven largely by CMV exposure. The only immune exposure information available for the cohort was CMV serostatus. In an earlier analysis of roughly 560 of the donors, most TCR beta V segments were observed in productive rearrangements about 87% or about 30% of the time, broadly matching IMGT annotations. HLA typing was unavailable for some donors at each locus, so association tests used only the typed subset. In a later genetic analysis, a missense DCLRE1C variant was associated with V-gene and J-gene trimming of TCR beta chains, and the association was replicated in an independent cohort.

Note on this clone: Its antigen is not yet known. Qualities for individual bases were not recorded, and no much larger clone is one base off.

This clonotype was sampled from a woman in her 50s in good health and CMV-seronegative. Material for sequencing was PBMCs.

The bases read TGCGCCAGCAGCCGAACAGGGGGGGAGACTGAAGCTTTCTTT. Its product reads: CASSRTGGETEAFF. Recombination linked TRBV4-1 to TRBJ1-1; 8 bases in between match TRBD1. V loses 4 bases at its end and J loses 5 bases; junction bases beyond the gene matches: 6. From its cysteine to its phenylalanine, the CDR3 spans 14 amino acids. Only the CDR3 region is kept as DNA, spanning 42 bases read in frame from base 1. Sequences MGHRA (CDR1) and YSYEKL (CDR2) are obtained from the germline V gene.